Below are 31 T cell receptor beta chains sequenced from a single sample in a study of shared clonotypes between healthy human individuals. Produced via immunoSEQ multiplex PCR; TCRdb's table is partial and in-frame only. The sample lists about 2.4 million clones; roughly 93% were seen once. The sequencing input was naive CD4+ T cells from PBMCs. As to subset: CD45RA+ positively selected. These TCRs come from a man between 18 and 29 years old in good health. Some clones in this sample may be carry-over from other donors' samples.

The rearrangement joins TRBV29-1 to TRBJ1-3; D remains unclear. CDR1 and CDR2 (germline): SQVTM, ANQGSEA. Between the trimmed V and J ends, which lost 7 bases and 2 bases, there was a span of 33 bases. The CDR3 loop spans 20 amino acids. The CDR3 loop is CSAQIPSGTPARGTGNTIYF. CDR3 nucleotides: TGCAGCGCCCAAATCCCCTCGGGCACCCCCGCACGAGGAACTGGAAACACCATATATTTT.

CDR3 coding DNA: TGTGCCAGCACCCCGCGGGGGTACACTGAAGCTTTCTTT. It is translated as CASTPRGYTEAFF. This chain uses TRBV6-6 with TRBJ1-1, with D maybe TRBD1 (5 bases). The CDR3 runs to 13 residues. Looked up from germline, CDR1 is MNHNY and CDR2 is SVGAGI (reference sequence). V was trimmed by 7 bases and J by 3 bases, leaving 12 bases between them.

CDR3 bases: TGTGCCAGCAGCTTGGGAGTGTACAATGAGCAGTTCTTC. This gives the protein CASSLGVYNEQFF. The V and J genes are TRBV5-5 and TRBJ2-1; no clear D. Per the germline V gene, CDR1 is SGHKS and CDR2 is YYEKEE (reference sequence). Trimming cost V 0 bases and J 4 bases, with 5 bases left between them. This CDR3 has 13 residues.

The genes are TRBV5-1 and TRBJ2-7; 7 positions match TRBD1. CDR3 length: 16 residues. Trimming at V came to 3 bases and at J to 3 bases, leaving 12 bases not matched to a gene. Germline V gene data show CDR1 as SGHRS and CDR2 as YFSETQ. The CDR3 is CASSSWMAAGGYEQYF. The DNA for the CDR3 is TGCGCCAGCAGCTCCTGGATGGCGGCAGGGGGCTACGAGCAGTACTTC.

Notes on this clone: The same CDR3 is also encoded by other DNA sequences in this sample. V usage is TRBV10-3 and J usage is TRBJ1-5; a possible D gene is TRBD1 (5 bases). Trimming removed 8 bases at V and 1 base at J, with 9 bases between. The germline V gene encodes CDR1 ENHRY and CDR2 SYGVKD. The CDR3 contains 13 residues. Here the CDR3 DNA reads TGTGCCATCGGCGACAGAAGCAATCAGCCCCAGCATTTT. This translates into CAIGDRSNQPQHF.

The gene calls are TRBV30 and TRBJ2-1; 11 positions agree with TRBD2. Trimming at V came to 0 bases and at J to 5 bases, leaving 6 bases not matched to a gene. There are 16 residues in the CDR3. Per the germline V gene, CDR1 is GTSNPN and CDR2 is SVGIG (reference sequence). CDR3 sequence: CAWSVLAGDRDNEQFF. DNA for the CDR3: TGTGCCTGGAGTGTACTAGCGGGAGATCGGGACAATGAGCAGTTCTTC.

This clone occurred once. The chain has TRBV9 and TRBJ1-1; tentative D call: TRBD1 (5 bases). Germline loops: CDR1 SGDLS, CDR2 YYNGEE. CDR3 size: 14 residues. V lost 1 base, J lost 5 bases, and 12 bases lay in between. This CDR3 reads CASSVQGDGTEAFF. DNA of the CDR3: TGTGCCAGCAGCGTACAAGGGGACGGGACTGAAGCTTTCTTT.

This clone has only one observation. The V call is TRBV18, the J call TRBJ1-2; 12 bases align to TRBD1. V lost 3 bases to trimming and J lost 8 bases; unmatched junction nucleotides: 10. Germline V gene lookup returns CDR1 KGHSH and CDR2 LQKENI. The CDR3 loop spans 16 amino acids. CDR3: CASSPAPGQGAGGYTF. The CDR3 DNA reads as TGTGCCAGCTCACCCGCACCGGGACAGGGGGCTGGAGGCTACACCTTC.

The V and J genes are TRBV7-7 and TRBJ2-1; 10 positions agree with TRBD2. The CDR3 runs to 16 residues. V dropped 2 bases and J dropped 8; count of bases not matched to a gene: 9. The germline gives CDR1 SSHAT, CDR2 FNYEAQ (reference sequence). In DNA, the CDR3 is TGTGCCAGCAGCTTAACGTGGGCTAGCGGGAGCCATGAGCAGTTCTTC. It encodes CASSLTWASGSHEQFF.

On this clone: Other nucleotide sequences from this sample produce the same CDR3. The V gene is TRBV2, the J gene TRBJ1-1; TRBD1 might be the D (5 bases). The germline V gene has CDR1 SNHLY and CDR2 FYNNEI. The CDR3 is 14 amino acids. Trimming stripped 0 bases from V and 4 bases from J, with 9 bases between. The CDR3 DNA reads TGTGCCAGCAGTGAAGCGCGGGGGGGCACTGAAGCTTTCTTT. Its translation: CASSEARGGTEAFF.

The V gene is TRBV19, the J gene TRBJ2-3; D call uncertain. This CDR3 is built from 11 residues. Deletions cut 5 bases from V and 6 bases from J, with 6 bases between. Looked up from germline, CDR1 is LNHDA and CDR2 is SQIVND (reference sequence). The CDR3 region is CASSDRDTQYF. The CDR3 DNA follows: TGTGCCAGTAGTGATCGTGATACGCAGTATTTT.

The chain is built from TRBV2 and TRBJ2-7; TRBD1 matches 7 bases. CDR1 and CDR2 (germline): SNHLY, FYNNEI. CDR3 length: 14 amino acids. The V segment lost 10 bases and the J segment 4 bases; nucleotides outside the gene matches: 13. CDR3 amino acids: CATHQTGARYEQYF. DNA of the CDR3: TGTGCCACCCATCAAACAGGGGCGAGGTACGAGCAGTACTTC. Combining the CDR3 with reference TRBV2 and TRBJ2-7 gives the whole variable domain EPEVTQTPSHQVTQMGQEVILRCVPISNHLYFYWYRQILGQKVEFLVSFYNNEISEKSEIFDDQFSVERPDGSNFTLKIRSTKLEDSAMYFCATHQTGARYEQYFGPGTRLTVT.

The chain carries TRBV6-1 and TRBJ1-1; 10 bases match TRBD1. The CDR3 has 14 residues. The germline V gene has CDR1 MNHNS and CDR2 SASEGT. V shed 7 bases and J 11 bases; nucleotides not matched to a gene: 13. The CDR3 spells CASTNSRDRGRAFF. In DNA, the CDR3 is TGTGCCAGCACCAATTCCCGGGACAGGGGTCGGGCTTTCTTT.

The chain couples TRBV4-3 to TRBJ2-2; 9 bases fit TRBD2. J gave up 7 bases and V 0 bases, and 9 bases lay outside the gene matches. Germline V gene sequence: CDR1 LGHNA, CDR2 YSLEER. This CDR3 is 17 amino acids long. CDR3 nucleotide sequence: TGCGCCAGCAGCCAAGATCGGCTAGCGGGAAGAAACGGGGAGCTGTTTTTT. Its translation is CASSQDRLAGRNGELFF.

Comments on this clone: At the DNA level, this CDR3 is encoded by other sequences in the same sample as well. This sequence joins TRBV5-4 and TRBJ2-7; D is perhaps TRBD2 (6 bases). Trimming shortened V by 4 bases and J by 3 bases, and 14 bases separated the two germline ends. Germline V gives CDR1 SGHNT, CDR2 YYREEE (reference sequence). This CDR3 spans 14 amino acids. CDR3 DNA sequence: TGTGCCAGCAGCCTGGGGGGAGGAAACTACGAGCAGTACTTC. Its translation: CASSLGGGNYEQYF.

This rearrangement joins TRBV30 to TRBJ2-1, with 14 bases fitting TRBD2. The CDR3 is 17 amino acids. Trimming removed 1 base from V and 2 bases from J; junction bases left unmatched: 4. Germline V CDR1 and CDR2: GTSNPN, SVGIG (reference sequence). The CDR3 spells CAWSGRTSGRPYNEQFF. The CDR3 nucleotides are TGTGCCTGGAGTGGACGGACTAGCGGGAGGCCCTACAATGAGCAGTTCTTC.

The rearrangement joins TRBV6-1 to TRBJ2-1, with D perhaps matching TRBD2 (5 bases). CDR3 length equals 14 residues. The V gene's germline CDR1 is MNHNS and CDR2 SASEGT. The ends were cut back, 4 bases at V and 6 bases at J, with 13 bases in the middle. The CDR3 loop reads CASSGGGQSNEQFF. DNA for the CDR3: TGTGCCAGCAGTGGTGGCGGGCAGTCCAATGAGCAGTTCTTC.

The chain employs TRBV19 and TRBJ1-5, with TRBD1 matching over 10 bases. In germline, CDR1 is LNHDA, CDR2 SQIVND (reference sequence). The CDR3 has 16 residues. With V trimmed by 9 bases and J by 3 bases, 11 bases remained unmatched. CDR3 bases: TGTGCCAGCGAAGTACAAGGACAGGGGGTCAATCAGCCCCAGCATTTT. It yields the protein CASEVQGQGVNQPQHF.

This sequence joins TRBV27 and TRBJ2-7; 8 positions match TRBD2. V lost 3 bases to trimming and J lost 8 bases; unmatched junction nucleotides: 9. CDR1 and CDR2 (germline): MNHEY, SMNVEV (reference sequence). The CDR3 runs 14 residues. The CDR3 DNA is TGTGCCAGCAGTTTGAAAGCGGGAGTTTTTCAGCAGTACTTC. This gives the protein CASSLKAGVFQQYF.

The V call is TRBV27, the J call TRBJ2-7, with TRBD1 matching 10 bases. The ends lost 2 bases at V and 3 bases at J; junction bases unmatched: 4. Per germline, CDR1 MNHEY and CDR2 SMNVEV (reference sequence). The CDR3 loop spans 15 amino acids. CDR3 protein: CASSLKGQGSYEQYF. The CDR3 DNA reads as TGTGCCAGCAGTTTAAAGGGACAGGGGAGCTACGAGCAGTACTTC.

The chain couples TRBV6-5 to TRBJ2-3; TRBD1 matches at 11 bases. The V segment lost 8 bases and the J segment 3 bases; nucleotides outside the gene matches: 4. The CDR3 covers 14 residues. Germline V lookup: CDR1 MNHEY, CDR2 SVGAGI. The CDR3, as DNA: TGTGCCAGCGGAGGACAGGGGGCAACAGATACGCAGTATTTT. It is translated as CASGGQGATDTQYF.

The chain carries TRBV11-1 and TRBJ1-2; 10 bases agree with TRBD1. Losses at the gene ends were 1 base for V and 6 bases for J; bases not matched to a gene: 2. Germline-derived CDR1 and CDR2 are SGHAT and FQDESV (reference sequence). The length of the CDR3 is 14 residues. CDR3 sequence: CASSLVGTGDGYTF. As DNA, the CDR3 is TGTGCCAGCAGCTTAGTCGGGACAGGGGATGGCTACACCTTC.

V usage is TRBV4-1 and J usage is TRBJ2-1, with D possibly TRBD2 on 5 matching bases. Trimming shortened V by 3 bases and J by 0 bases, and 9 bases separated the two germline ends. CDR1 MGHRA and CDR2 YSYEKL come from the germline V gene. The CDR3 consists of 15 residues. CDR3 sequence: CASSQLGSSYNEQFF. CDR3 nucleotide sequence: TGCGCCAGCAGCCAGCTAGGGAGCTCCTACAATGAGCAGTTCTTC.

This chain connects TRBV28 to TRBJ2-7, with D possibly matching TRBD1 (6 bases). Germline assignment: CDR1 MDHEN and CDR2 SYDVKM. The CDR3 contains 16 residues. The V gene lost 5 bases and the J gene lost 3 bases, with 20 bases spanning the gap. The CDR3 DNA sequence: TGTGCCAGCAGTAACCCCAGGGGCGCGGCCCTCTACGAGCAGTACTTC. This encodes CASSNPRGAALYEQYF. Based on the CDR3 plus reference TRBV28 and TRBJ2-7, the full variable domain is DVKVTQSSRYLVKRTGEKVFLECVQDMDHENMFWYRQDPGLGLRLIYFSYDVKMKEKGDIPEGYSVSREKKERFSLILESASTNQTSMYLCASSNPRGAALYEQYFGPGTRLTVT.

V gene TRBV5-4 combines with J gene TRBJ1-1; D remains ambiguous. Germline V CDR1 and CDR2: SGHNT, YYREEE (reference sequence). Trimming left V 4 bases short and J 6 bases short, with 10 bases between. CDR3 size: 12 residues. The CDR3 coding sequence is TGTGCCAGCAGCCTCAGAAACTCTGAAGCTTTCTTT. Protein sequence: CASSLRNSEAFF.

This rearrangement joins TRBV27 to TRBJ2-4; the D gene could be TRBD1 or TRBD2 (8 bases each). The germline gives CDR1 MNHEY, CDR2 SMNVEV (reference sequence). The CDR3 length is 20 residues. The ends were cut back, 6 bases at V and 6 bases at J, with 33 bases in the middle. The CDR3 coding sequence is TGTGCCAGCAGGAGGACAGGGAAAAGGGGATATAGCGGGAAGGGAAACATTCAGTACTTC. Its protein product is CASRRTGKRGYSGKGNIQYF.

This clone was observed a handful of times. The chain recombines TRBV28 with TRBJ1-2, with D hard to call. This CDR3 spans 13 amino acids. Germline V lookup: CDR1 MDHEN, CDR2 SYDVKM. V was cut by 5 bases and J by 4 bases, with 11 bases left in between. The CDR3 is CASSPRPPYGYTF. As DNA, the CDR3 is TGTGCCAGCAGTCCCCGACCCCCCTATGGCTACACCTTC.

This chain joins TRBV7-9 and TRBJ2-7; D remains ambiguous. The ends were cut back, 0 bases at V and 6 bases at J, with 9 bases in the middle. The CDR3 spans 13 residues. In germline, CDR1 is SEHNR, CDR2 FQNEAQ (reference sequence). The CDR3 coding sequence is TGTGCCAGCAGCTTAGCCTCTCTGGCCGAGCAGTACTTC. Translation gives CASSLASLAEQYF.

The chain links TRBV4-1 to TRBJ1-4, with D perhaps matching TRBD1 (6 bases). CDR3 length: 13 residues. V was pared by 1 base and J by 14 bases, with 14 bases between. Germline assignment: CDR1 MGHRA and CDR2 YSYEKL. In DNA, the CDR3 is TGCGCCAGCAGCCAAGTGGGGGCGCAGGGGCTGTTTTTT. Protein: CASSQVGAQGLFF.

V is TRBV7-9 and J is TRBJ2-7; TRBD1 matches at 11 bases. With 4 bases clipped from V and 6 bases from J, the junction kept 5 bases outside the gene matches. The CDR3 totals 14 residues. CDR1 and CDR2 from the germline V gene are SEHNR and FQNEAQ (reference sequence). The CDR3 DNA follows: TGTGCCAGCAGCTCACCGGGACAGGGGGTCGAGCAGTACTTC. Translation gives CASSSPGQGVEQYF.

The chain couples TRBV5-1 to TRBJ2-3, with D perhaps being TRBD1 or TRBD2 (5 bases each). The ends were cut back, 4 bases at V and 6 bases at J, with 15 bases in the middle. The germline CDR1 and CDR2 sequences are SGHRS and YFSETQ. The CDR3 has 14 amino acids. The CDR3 DNA reads TGCGCCAGCAGCACTACGGGACCCCCGGATACGCAGTATTTT. It translates to CASSTTGPPDTQYF.